The 2 T cell receptor beta chains in this list originate from one sample, sequenced in a study of cytomegalovirus exposure and HLA in healthy donors. Both 60 Vbeta primers and 13 Jbeta primers went into the PCR. Clones were sequenced by immunoSEQ multiplex PCR, and TCRdb holds only the in-frame ones, with some missing. Seen here are about 88,000 clones, over 80% observed once, and the top ten hold around 2.3%. Sample: PBMCs. These receptors were obtained from a man aged 18 to 35 in good health and CMV-seronegative.

V is TRBV11-2 and J is TRBJ1-4, with D perhaps TRBD1 (5 bases). This CDR3 spans 12 amino acids. Trimming shortened V by 3 bases and J by 8 bases, and 7 bases separated the two germline ends. Germline CDR1 is SGHAT and CDR2 is FQNNGV. CDR3 sequence: CASSFGGEKLFF. In DNA, the CDR3 is TGTGCCAGCAGCTTTGGGGGGGAAAAACTGTTTTTT.

This chain links TRBV7-9 with TRBJ1-5; the D gene is possibly TRBD1 (5 bases). CDR1 SEHNR and CDR2 FQNEAQ come from the germline V gene (reference sequence). V was shortened by 5 bases and J by 3 bases, with 11 bases between the two germline ends. The CDR3 sequence is 14 residues long. CDR3 sequence: CASSPDRSNQPQHF. The DNA for the CDR3 is TGTGCCAGCAGCCCCGACAGATCCAATCAGCCCCAGCATTTT.